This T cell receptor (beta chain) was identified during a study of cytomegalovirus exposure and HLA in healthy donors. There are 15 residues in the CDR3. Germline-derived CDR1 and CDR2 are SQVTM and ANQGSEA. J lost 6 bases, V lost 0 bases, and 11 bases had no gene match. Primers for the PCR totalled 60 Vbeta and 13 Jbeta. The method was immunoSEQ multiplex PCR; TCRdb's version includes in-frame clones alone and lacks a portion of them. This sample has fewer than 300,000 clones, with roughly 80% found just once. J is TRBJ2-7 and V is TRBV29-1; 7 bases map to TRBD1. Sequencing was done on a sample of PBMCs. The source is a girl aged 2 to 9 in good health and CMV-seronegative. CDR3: CSVEEPGQTYGEQYF. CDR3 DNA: TGCAGCGTTGAAGAACCGGGACAGACTTATGGCGAGCAGTACTTC.